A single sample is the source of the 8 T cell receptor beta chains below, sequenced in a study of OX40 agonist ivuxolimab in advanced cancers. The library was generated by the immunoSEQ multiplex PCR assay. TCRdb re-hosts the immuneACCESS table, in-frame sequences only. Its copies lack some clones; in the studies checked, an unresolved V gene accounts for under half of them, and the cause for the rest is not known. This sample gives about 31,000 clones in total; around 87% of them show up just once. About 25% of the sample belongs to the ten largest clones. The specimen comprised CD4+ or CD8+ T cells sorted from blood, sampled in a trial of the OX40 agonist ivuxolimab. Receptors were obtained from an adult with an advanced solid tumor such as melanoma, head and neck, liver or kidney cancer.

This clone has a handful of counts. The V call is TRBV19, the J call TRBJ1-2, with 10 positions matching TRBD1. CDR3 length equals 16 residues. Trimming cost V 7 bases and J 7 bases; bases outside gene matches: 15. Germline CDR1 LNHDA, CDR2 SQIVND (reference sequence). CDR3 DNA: TGTGCCAGTACCAATCCACCCGGGACAGGGGTCCTTGGCTACACCTTC. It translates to CASTNPPGTGVLGYTF.

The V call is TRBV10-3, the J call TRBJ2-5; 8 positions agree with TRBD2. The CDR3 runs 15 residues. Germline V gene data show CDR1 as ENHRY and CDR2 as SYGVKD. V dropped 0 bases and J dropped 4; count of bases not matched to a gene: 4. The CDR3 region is CAISESRGDGETQYF. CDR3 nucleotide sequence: TGTGCCATCAGTGAGTCGCGGGGGGATGGAGAGACCCAGTACTTC.

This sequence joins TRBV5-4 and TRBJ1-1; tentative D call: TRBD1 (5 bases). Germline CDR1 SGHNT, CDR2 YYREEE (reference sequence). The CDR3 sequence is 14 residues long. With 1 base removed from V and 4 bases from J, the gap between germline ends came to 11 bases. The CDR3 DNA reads TGTGCCAGCAGCTTGAGGGACGGTGGCACTGAAGCTTTCTTT. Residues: CASSLRDGGTEAFF.

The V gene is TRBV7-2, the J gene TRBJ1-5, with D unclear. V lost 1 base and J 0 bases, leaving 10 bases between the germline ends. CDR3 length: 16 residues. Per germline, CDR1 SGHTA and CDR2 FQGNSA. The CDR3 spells CASSLGERLSNQPQHF. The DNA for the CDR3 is TGTGCCAGCAGCTTAGGGGAAAGACTTAGCAATCAGCCCCAGCATTTT.

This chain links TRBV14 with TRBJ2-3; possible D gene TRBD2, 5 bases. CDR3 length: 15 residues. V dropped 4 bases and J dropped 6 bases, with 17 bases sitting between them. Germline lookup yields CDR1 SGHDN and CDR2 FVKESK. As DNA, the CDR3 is TGTGCCAGCAGCCCCGGCGCGGGCGGTTCTGATACGCAGTATTTT. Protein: CASSPGAGGSDTQYF.

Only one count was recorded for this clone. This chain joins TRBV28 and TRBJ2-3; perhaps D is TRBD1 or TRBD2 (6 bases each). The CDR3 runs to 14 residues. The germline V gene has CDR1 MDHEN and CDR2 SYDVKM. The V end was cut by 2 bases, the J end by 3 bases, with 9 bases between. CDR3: CASSLGGLTDTQYF. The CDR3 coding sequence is TGTGCCAGCAGTTTAGGGGGGCTTACAGATACGCAGTATTTT.

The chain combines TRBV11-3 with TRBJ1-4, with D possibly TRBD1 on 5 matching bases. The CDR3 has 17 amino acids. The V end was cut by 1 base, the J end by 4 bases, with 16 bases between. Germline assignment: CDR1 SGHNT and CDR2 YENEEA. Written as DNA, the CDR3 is TGTGCCAGCAGCTTAGGACGTGGGGGATCCGTTAATGAAAAACTGTTTTTT. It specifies CASSLGRGGSVNEKLFF.

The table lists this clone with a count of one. In DNA, the CDR3 is TGCGCCAGCAGCATTCAGCCAAGCAACACTGAAGCTTTCTTT. Translating it yields CASSIQPSNTEAFF. The chain couples TRBV5-1 to TRBJ1-1; D is ambiguous. CDR1 and CDR2 from the germline V gene are SGHRS and YFSETQ. Trimming removed 4 bases from V and 2 bases from J, with 12 bases in between. The CDR3 has 14 residues.